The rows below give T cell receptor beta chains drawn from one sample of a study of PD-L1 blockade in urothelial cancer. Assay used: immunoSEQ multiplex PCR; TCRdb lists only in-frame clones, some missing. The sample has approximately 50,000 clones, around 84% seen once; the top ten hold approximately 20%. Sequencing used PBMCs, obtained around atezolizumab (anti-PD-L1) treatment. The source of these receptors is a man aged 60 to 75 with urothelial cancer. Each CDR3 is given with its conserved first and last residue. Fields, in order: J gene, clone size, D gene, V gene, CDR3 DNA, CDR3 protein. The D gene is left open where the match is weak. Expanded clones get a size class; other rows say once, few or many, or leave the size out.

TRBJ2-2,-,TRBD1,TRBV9,TGTGCCAGCAGCTCACCGGGACAGGGCCGCACCGGGGAGCTGTTTTTT,CASSSPGQGRTGELFF
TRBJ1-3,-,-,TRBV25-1,TGTGCCAGCAGTGACCAGGGAATACCTGGAAACACCATATATTTT,CASSDQGIPGNTIYF
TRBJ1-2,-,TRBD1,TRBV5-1,TGCGCCAGCAGCTTGGACAGGGGGTATCCCCAAGAGGGCTACACCTTC,CASSLDRGYPQEGYTF
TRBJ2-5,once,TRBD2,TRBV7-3,TGTGCCAGCAGCTTAGCGGCCGCTAGCGGGGGGTCAGGAGAGACCCAGTACTTC,CASSLAAASGGSGETQYF
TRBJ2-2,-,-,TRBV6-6,TGTGCCAGCAGACTGGACAGCGGTATCACCGGGGAGCTGTTTTTT,CASRLDSGITGELFF
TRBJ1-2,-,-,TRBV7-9,TGTGCCAGCAGCCCACCCCAGGGCCCAGCTAACTATGGCTACACCTTC,CASSPPQGPANYGYTF
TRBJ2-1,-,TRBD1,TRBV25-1,TGTGCCAGCAGCCACATGGGGACAGCATACAATGAGCAGTTCTTC,CASSHMGTAYNEQFF
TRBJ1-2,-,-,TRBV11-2,TGTGCCAGCAGACCTACAGGGATCGACTATGGCTACACCTTC,CASRPTGIDYGYTF
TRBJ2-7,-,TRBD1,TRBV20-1,TGCAGTGCTAGGGACGAAGGGGGCAGGTATTTC,CSARDEGGRYF
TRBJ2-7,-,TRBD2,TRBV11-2,TGTGCCAGCAGCTTAGGGGTTGCTAGCGGGCGACCCTACGAGCAGTACTTC,CASSLGVASGRPYEQYF
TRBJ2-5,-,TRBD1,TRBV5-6,TGTGCCAGCAGCTTTACCACAGGGGGGCCAGAGACCCAGTACTTC,CASSFTTGGPETQYF
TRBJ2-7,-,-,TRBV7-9,TGTGCCAGCAGCCTAGAAGGGGCCGTCTACGAGCAGTACTTC,CASSLEGAVYEQYF
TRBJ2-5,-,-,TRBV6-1,TGTGCCCGAGCCCGCCAAGAGACCCAGTACTTC,CARARQETQYF
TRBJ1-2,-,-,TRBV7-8,TGTGCCAGCAGTTCAACCTCGTCGGGGGGCTACACCTTC,CASSSTSSGGYTF
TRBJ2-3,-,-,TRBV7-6,TGTGCCAGCAGCTTAGCCCCCAGGAGCACAGATACGCAGTATTTT,CASSLAPRSTDTQYF
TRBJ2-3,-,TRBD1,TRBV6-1,TGTGCCAGCAGCCGGGACAGGGTAACAGATACGCAGTATTTT,CASSRDRVTDTQYF
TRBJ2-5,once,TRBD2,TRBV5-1,TGCGCCAGCAGCTGGGGGACTAGCCTCGAGACCCAGTACTTC,CASSWGTSLETQYF
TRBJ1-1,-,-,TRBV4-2,TGTGCCAGCAGCCAAGCTGTGAACACTGAAGCTTTCTTT,CASSQAVNTEAFF
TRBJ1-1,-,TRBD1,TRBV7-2,TGTGCCAGCAACCTCCCCCGGCAGGGGGGCACTGAAGCTTTCTTT,CASNLPRQGGTEAFF
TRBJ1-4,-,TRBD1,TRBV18,TGTGCCAGCTCACCTCCTACTCAGGGGGCCGGGGAAAAACTGTTTTTT,CASSPPTQGAGEKLFF
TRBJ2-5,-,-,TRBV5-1,TGCGCCAGCAGCTTACCGGGGAAAGAGACCCAGTACTTC,CASSLPGKETQYF
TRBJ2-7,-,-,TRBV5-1,TGCGCCAGCAGCTTGGGGATAGTGGGAGTGGACGAGCAGTACTTC,CASSLGIVGVDEQYF
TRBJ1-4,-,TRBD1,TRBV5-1,TGCGCCAGCAGCCTGACAGGGGATAATGAAAAACTGTTTTTT,CASSLTGDNEKLFF
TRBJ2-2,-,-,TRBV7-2,TGTGCCAGCAGCACCTGGGTAATCGGGAATGCGAACACCGGGGAGCTGTTTTTT,CASSTWVIGNANTGELFF
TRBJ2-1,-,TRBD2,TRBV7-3,TGTGCCAGCAGCCTTTCGGGGGGACGCTCCTACAATGAGCAGTTCTTC,CASSLSGGRSYNEQFF
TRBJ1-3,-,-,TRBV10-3,TGTGCCATCAGTGAGTCTGCCCGATCCTCCGGGGGAAACACCATATATTTT,CAISESARSSGGNTIYF
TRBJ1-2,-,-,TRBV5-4,TGTGCCAGCAGCCAAACAGGGATTAGTGGCTACACCTTC,CASSQTGISGYTF
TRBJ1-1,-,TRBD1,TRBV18,TGTGCCAGCTCCCGGGACAGTCATCGGGGGGAAGCTTTCTTT,CASSRDSHRGEAFF
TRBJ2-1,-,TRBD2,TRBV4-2,TGTGCCAGCAGCCAAGAAACCACTAGCGGGAGTAATGAGCAGTTCTTC,CASSQETTSGSNEQFF
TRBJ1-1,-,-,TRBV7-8,TGTGCCAGCAGCCAGAAGGAGCAGAACACTGAAGCTTTCTTT,CASSQKEQNTEAFF
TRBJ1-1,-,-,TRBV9,TGTGCCAGCAGCCCCAGGGGTTACACTGAAGCTTTCTTT,CASSPRGYTEAFF